These T cell receptor beta chains were read from a single sample in a study of regulatory T cells in long-lasting Graves disease. TCRdb reprocessed the multiplex PCR reads with MiXCR, giving one entry per CDR3 protein. The sample yields about 500,000 distinct CDR3 sequences, roughly 16% seen once. The same data also contributed to another study, on T cells in Graves' hyperthyroidism and ophthalmopathy.

The sample in question was peripheral blood mononuclear cells (PBMCs), obtained at new diagnosis, from a patient treated with antithyroid drugs. Receptors were obtained from a man aged 40-49 years with Graves disease. CDR3s include the opening cysteine and the closing phenylalanine or tryptophan. The D gene is left open where the match is weak. The size entry is marked missing in some rows and otherwise reads once, few, many or a size class.

D gene,J gene,clone size,V gene,CDR3 protein,CDR3 DNA
NA,TRBJ1-3,NA,TRBV3-1,CASSQSLSGNTIYF,TGTGCCAGCAGCCAATCGCTATCTGGAAACACCATATATTTT
NA,TRBJ2-2,NA,TRBV27,CATRTVTKQNTGELFF,TGTGCCACACGGACAGTTACTAAACAGAACACCGGGGAGCTGTTTTTT
NA,TRBJ2-3,NA,TRBV5-1,CASRGVRGADTQYF,TGCGCCAGCAGAGGTGTCAGGGGAGCAGATACGCAGTATTTT
NA,TRBJ1-6,NA,TRBV10-3,CAIRETASNSPLHF,TGTGCCATCAGGGAGACCGCTTCAAATTCACCCCTCCACTTT
TRBD1,TRBJ1-6,few,TRBV28,CASRGTGVDNSPLHF,TGTGCCAGCAGGGGGACAGGAGTGGATAATTCACCCCTCCACTTT
NA,TRBJ2-5,few,TRBV5-6,CASSLGMYQETQYF,TGTGCCAGCAGCTTGGGAATGTACCAAGAGACCCAGTACTTC
NA,TRBJ2-7,few,TRBV10-3,CAISGVETYEQYF,TGTGCCATCAGTGGGGTAGAGACCTACGAGCAGTACTTC
TRBD2,TRBJ2-3,many,TRBV5-1,CASSLGTSGTTDTQYF,TGCGCCAGCAGCTTGGGGACTAGCGGAACCACAGATACGCAGTATTTT
NA,TRBJ1-1,many,TRBV28,CASSLSGLDTEAFF,TGTGCCAGCAGTTTATCAGGTCTGGACACTGAAGCTTTCTTT
NA,TRBJ2-3,NA,TRBV4-1,CASSSPVSPLSDTQYF,TGCGCCAGCAGCTCCCCAGTATCCCCATTATCAGATACGCAGTATTTT
NA,TRBJ1-4,few,TRBV20-1,CSARGEKLFF,TGCAGTGCTAGAGGCGAAAAACTGTTTTTT
NA,TRBJ1-6,many,TRBV10-3,CAISVGLDVNSPLHF,TGTGCCATCAGTGTGGGCTTAGACGTGAATTCACCCCTCCACTTT
NA,TRBJ2-5,NA,TRBV11-2,CASSLGAAGETQYF,TGTGCCAGCAGCTTAGGGGCGGCCGGGGAGACCCAGTACTTC
NA,TRBJ2-7,many,TRBV20-1,CSAGGYEQYF,TGCAGTGCCGGCGGCTACGAGCAGTACTTC
NA,TRBJ2-1,NA,TRBV5-1,CASSLGPRRGEQFF,TGCGCCAGCAGCTTGGGCCCCCGGAGGGGTGAGCAGTTCTTC
NA,TRBJ2-1,many,TRBV10-1,CASSDQKRFRSYNEQFF,TGCGCCAGCAGTGACCAAAAGCGCTTTCGGTCCTACAATGAGCAGTTCTTC
TRBD2,TRBJ2-5,many,TRBV24-1,CATSDSAGGLQETQYF,TGTGCCACCAGTGATTCTGCGGGAGGGCTGCAAGAGACCCAGTACTTC
NA,TRBJ2-2,NA,TRBV18,CASSPSAGKAGELFF,TGTGCCAGCTCACCTTCTGCGGGAAAGGCAGGGGAGCTGTTTTTT
NA,TRBJ1-3,many,TRBV2,CASSDRGSGNTIYF,TGTGCCAGCAGTGACAGGGGCTCTGGAAACACCATATATTTT
NA,TRBJ2-1,many,TRBV3-1,CASSQVEGNEQFF,TGTGCCAGCAGCCAAGTCGAGGGCAATGAGCAGTTCTTC
NA,TRBJ1-5,few,TRBV20-1,CSAREGVSNQPQHF,TGCAGTGCTAGAGAGGGCGTGAGCAATCAGCCCCAGCATTTT
TRBD2,TRBJ2-1,many,TRBV2,CASSETREGRDEQFF,TGTGCCAGCAGTGAAACTCGGGAGGGCCGCGATGAGCAGTTCTTC
NA,TRBJ2-3,NA,TRBV30,CAWSHTTDTQYF,TGTGCCTGGAGTCACACCACAGATACGCAGTATTTT
TRBD2,TRBJ2-1,many,TRBV11-2,CASSARTSGQSYNEQFF,TGTGCCAGCAGCGCCCGGACTAGCGGGCAATCCTACAATGAGCAGTTCTTC
NA,TRBJ2-1,many,TRBV13,CASSPDRREQFF,TGTGCCAGCAGCCCAGACAGGCGCGAGCAGTTCTTC
TRBD2,TRBJ2-7,many,TRBV12-3/TRBV12-4,CASSLLAGASYEQYF,TGTGCCAGCAGTTTACTAGCGGGAGCCAGCTACGAGCAGTACTTC
NA,TRBJ1-4,NA,TRBV28,CASKIRLSTNEKLFF,TGTGCCAGCAAGATAAGACTTTCAACTAATGAAAAACTGTTTTTT
TRBD2,TRBJ2-2,NA,TRBV2,CASSAGGSGTGELFF,TGTGCCAGCAGTGCCGGGGGGTCGGGGACCGGGGAGCTGTTTTTT
NA,TRBJ2-7,NA,TRBV15,CATSAGNGYEQYF,TGTGCCACCAGCGCAGGGAATGGGTACGAGCAGTACTTC
TRBD1,TRBJ1-2,many,TRBV2,CASSATGASDYTF,TGTGCCAGCAGTGCGACAGGGGCCAGCGACTACACCTTC
TRBD1,TRBJ2-1,NA,TRBV4-1,CASRRPGQGRFHNEQFF,TGCGCCAGCAGACGGCCGGGACAGGGACGATTCCACAATGAGCAGTTCTTC